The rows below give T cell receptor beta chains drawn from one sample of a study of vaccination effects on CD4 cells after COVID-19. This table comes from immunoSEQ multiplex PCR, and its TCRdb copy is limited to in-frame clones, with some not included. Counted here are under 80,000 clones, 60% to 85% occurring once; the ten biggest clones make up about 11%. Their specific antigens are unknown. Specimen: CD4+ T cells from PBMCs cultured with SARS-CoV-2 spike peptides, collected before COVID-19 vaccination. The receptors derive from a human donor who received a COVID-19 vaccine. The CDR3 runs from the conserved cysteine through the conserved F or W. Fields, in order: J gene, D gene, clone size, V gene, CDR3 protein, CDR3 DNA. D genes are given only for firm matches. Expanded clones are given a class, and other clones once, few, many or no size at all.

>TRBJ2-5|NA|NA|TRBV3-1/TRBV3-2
CASSPKPETQYF
TGTGCCAGCAGCCCGAAGCCGGAGACCCAGTACTTC
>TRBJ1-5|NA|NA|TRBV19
CASSIDSTGWGSYSNQPQHF
TGTGCCAGTAGTATAGATTCGACAGGCTGGGGATCCTATAGCAATCAGCCCCAGCATTTT
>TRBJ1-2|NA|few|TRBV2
CASSFQGSDGYTF
TGTGCCAGCAGTTTTCAGGGGTCGGATGGCTACACCTTC
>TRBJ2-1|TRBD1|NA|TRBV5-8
CASSRIDRGYPYEQFF
TGTGCCAGCAGCAGAATCGACAGGGGGTATCCGTATGAGCAGTTCTTC
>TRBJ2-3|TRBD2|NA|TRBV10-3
CAISESIGGGTDTQYF
TGTGCCATCAGTGAGTCGATTGGCGGGGGGACAGATACGCAGTATTTT
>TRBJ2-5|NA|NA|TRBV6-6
CASSNRDNGETQYF
TGTGCCAGCAGCAACCGGGACAACGGAGAGACCCAGTACTTC
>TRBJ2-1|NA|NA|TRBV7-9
CASSLGVGSSYNEQFF
TGTGCCAGCAGCTTAGGCGTCGGGAGCTCCTACAATGAGCAGTTCTTC
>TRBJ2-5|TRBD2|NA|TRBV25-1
CASSPPGGRETQYF
TGTGCCAGCAGTCCCCCCGGGGGGAGGGAGACCCAGTACTTC
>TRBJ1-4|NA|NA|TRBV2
CASSLYGGATNEKLFF
TGTGCCAGCAGTCTCTACGGGGGGGCAACTAATGAAAAACTGTTTTTT
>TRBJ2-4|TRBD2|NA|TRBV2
CASSESSGVDIQYF
TGTGCCAGCAGTGAGTCTAGCGGGGTAGACATTCAGTACTTC
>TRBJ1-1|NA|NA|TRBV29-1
CSVDRVGNTEAFF
TGCAGCGTTGACCGAGTCGGCAACACTGAAGCTTTCTTT
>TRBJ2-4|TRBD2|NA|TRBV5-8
CASLWGLAGVQLKNIQYF
TGTGCCAGCCTTTGGGGCCTAGCGGGGGTTCAGCTAAAAAACATTCAGTACTTC
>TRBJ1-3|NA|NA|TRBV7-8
CASSPSGNTIYF
TGTGCCAGCAGCCCCTCTGGAAACACCATATATTTT
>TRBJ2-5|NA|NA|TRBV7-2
CASKVGAEETQYF
TGTGCCAGCAAAGTGGGGGCCGAGGAGACCCAGTACTTC
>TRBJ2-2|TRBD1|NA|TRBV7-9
CASSPTGRPGELFF
TGTGCCAGCAGCCCGACAGGGAGACCCGGGGAGCTGTTTTTT
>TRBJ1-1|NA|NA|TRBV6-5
CASSYSTWGTWEAFF
TGTGCCAGCAGTTACTCGACCTGGGGGACCTGGGAAGCTTTCTTT
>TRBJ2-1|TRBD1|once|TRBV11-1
CASRKDRGTNEQFF
TGTGCCAGCCGTAAGGACAGGGGTACTAATGAGCAGTTCTTC
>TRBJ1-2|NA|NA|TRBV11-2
CASSLRTDNYGYTF
TGTGCCAGCAGCTTAAGGACAGACAACTATGGCTACACCTTC
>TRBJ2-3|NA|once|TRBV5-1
CASTPRDTNTDTQYF
TGCGCCAGCACCCCGAGGGACACTAACACAGATACGCAGTATTTT
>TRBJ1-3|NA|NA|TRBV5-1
CASSLEEVFSGNTIYF
TGCGCCAGCAGCTTGGAGGAGGTCTTCTCTGGAAACACCATATATTTT
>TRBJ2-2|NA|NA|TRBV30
CAWSVEGRGTGELFF
TGTGCCTGGAGTGTAGAGGGGAGGGGGACCGGGGAGCTGTTTTTT
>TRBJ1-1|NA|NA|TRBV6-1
CASSERNTEAFF
TGTGCCAGCAGTGAAAGGAACACTGAAGCTTTCTTT
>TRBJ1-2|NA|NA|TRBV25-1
CASSDPGEFEVYGYTF
TGTGCCAGCAGTGACCCCGGGGAGTTCGAGGTCTATGGCTACACCTTC
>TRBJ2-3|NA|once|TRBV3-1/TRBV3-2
CASARSSSTDTQYF
TGTGCCAGCGCGAGAAGTTCTAGCACAGATACGCAGTATTTT